This T cell receptor beta chain was identified during a study of T cell repertoires in cytomegalovirus infection. This clonotype was detected a few times. The antigen is not known. Whole-study findings and limits: There were carriers of CMV plus the relevant HLA, and cumulative public TCR beta family frequency identified them.

TCRdb fed the reads into MiXCR, producing one record per CDR3 protein. This table has about 360,000 distinct CDR3 sequences, approximately 30% appearing once. Germline lookup yields CDR1 SEHNR and CDR2 FQNEAQ (reference sequence). The CDR3 covers 15 residues. V lost 7 bases to trimming and J lost 8 bases; unmatched junction nucleotides: 13. The clonotype originates from a human donor in good health (CMV status not recorded). Some clones in this sample may be carry-over from other donors' samples. This chain connects TRBV7-9 to TRBJ1-4; 7 positions agree with TRBD1. The material sequenced was cultured PBMCs, taken from culture after CMV antigen stimulation. The CDR3 bases are TGTGCCAGCACCACCGGAGAAGGGGGCCGGGAAAAACTGTTTTTT. Translated, it gives CASTTGEGGREKLFF.